Below, one TCR beta chain is given with its context. This entry comes from a study of cytomegalovirus exposure and HLA in healthy donors. Amplification used 60 Vbeta primers and 13 Jbeta primers. Per the authors' pipeline: Among the unique TCR beta chains that a later analysis counted, about 85 million in all, some 10 million were shared. TCRdb's copy holds only in-frame clones and misses some; the assay was immunoSEQ multiplex PCR. V and J calls and clone size follow that table, whereas D and trimming were derived from the DNA. The table lists some 130,000 clones, 78% of them singletons. Specimen: PBMCs. The receptor comes from a female donor in good health and CMV-seronegative.

The CDR3 DNA reads as TGTGCCAGCAGTTTATCTTCCAGGGGTAATCAGCCCCAGCATTTT. This sequence encodes CASSLSSRGNQPQHF. V and J are TRBV28 and TRBJ1-5; D might be TRBD1 (6 bases). This CDR3 region has 15 residues. CDR1 MDHEN and CDR2 SYDVKM come from the germline V gene. V was trimmed by 1 base and J by 4 bases, leaving 11 bases between them.